The 7 T cell receptor beta chains presented below share a single source sample, sequenced in a study of T-cell memory formation after mild COVID-19. TCRdb itself ran the 5' RACE reads through MiXCR, one entry per CDR3 protein. Among about 600,000 distinct CDR3 sequences listed, roughly 20% were seen once. Sequenced sample: PBMCs or a T cell subset sorted from them (not recorded which). The receptors come from an adult woman who had mild COVID-19 (a few samples of this study predate the infection). Cell type and time point are not known.

Only a few counts were recorded for this clonotype. The chain couples TRBV6-5 to TRBJ2-7; D is unclear. The CDR3 contains 16 residues. The germline V gene encodes CDR1 MNHEY and CDR2 SVGAGI. Trimming removed 0 bases from V and 5 bases from J, with 17 bases in between. Here the CDR3 reads CASSYSGSNLGNEQYF. The DNA of the CDR3 is TGTGCCAGCAGTTACTCGGGGTCCAACCTGGGCAACGAGCAGTACTTC.

This clonotype showed up many times. This rearrangement joins TRBV4-1 to TRBJ2-1; TRBD2 matches at 15 bases. Germline loops: CDR1 MGHRA, CDR2 YSYEKL. Trimming at V came to 4 bases and at J to 7 bases, leaving 8 bases not matched to a gene. CDR3 size: 17 residues. The CDR3 sequence: CASSPRTSGGALNEQFF. For the CDR3, the DNA is TGCGCCAGCAGCCCCAGGACTAGCGGGGGGGCCCTTAATGAGCAGTTCTTC.

This clonotype was observed a handful of times. The chain couples TRBV3-1 to TRBJ2-7, with D possibly being TRBD1 or TRBD2 (5 bases each). Germline CDR1 and CDR2: LGHDT and YNNKEL (reference sequence). The germline V and J ends were trimmed by 1 base and 6 bases, with 10 bases remaining between them. CDR3 length: 13 amino acids. CDR3 sequence reads: CASSQGGAGEQYF. In DNA form, the CDR3 reads TGTGCCAGCAGCCAAGGGGGCGCGGGCGAGCAGTACTTC.

The chain uses TRBV29-1 and TRBJ1-2; 7 bases fit TRBD1. V lost 7 bases and J lost 7; bases outside the gene matches: 6. From germline, CDR1 is SQVTM and CDR2 ANQGSEA. The CDR3 has 11 amino acids. CDR3 amino acids: CSATGAGGYTF. CDR3 coding DNA: TGCAGCGCTACAGGGGCAGGTGGCTACACCTTC. The full variable domain, with the rest looked up from reference TRBV29-1 and TRBJ1-2, is SAVISQKPSRDICQRGTSLTIQCQVDSQVTMMFWYRQQPGQSLTLIATANQGSEATYESGFVIDKFPISRPNLTFSTLTVSNMSPEDSSIYLCSATGAGGYTFGSGTRLTVV.

V and J are TRBV4-2 and TRBJ2-3, with 9 positions matching TRBD2. J was trimmed by 1 base and V by 4 bases; bases with no gene match: 9. The CDR3 has 17 amino acids. From germline, CDR1 is LGHNA and CDR2 YNFKEQ. CDR3 bases: TGTGCCAGCAGCCCGATTTTTGCTAGCGGGGGCACAGATACGCAGTATTTT. Protein product: CASSPIFASGGTDTQYF.

CDR3 protein: CASSLDPSAGANVLTF. The CDR3, as DNA: TGTGCCAGCAGCTTGGACCCCTCGGCTGGGGCCAACGTCCTGACTTTC. The V and J genes are TRBV7-3 and TRBJ2-6; no reliable D call. Deletions cut 3 bases from V and 2 bases from J, with 11 bases between. From germline, CDR1 is SGHTA and CDR2 FQGTGA. This CDR3 is 16 amino acids long.

This clonotype turned up a few times. The genes are TRBV20-1 and TRBJ2-5; 9 bases are shared with TRBD2. Germline V gene lookup returns CDR1 DFQATT and CDR2 SNEGSKA (reference sequence). The CDR3 consists of 15 residues. The V and J ends lost 0 bases and 0 bases, in that order; junction bases with no gene match: 2. The CDR3 DNA follows: TGCAGTGCTAGAGAGGCTAGCGGGGACCAAGAGACCCAGTACTTC. This translates into CSAREASGDQETQYF.